Following are 22 T cell receptor beta chains from one sample sequenced in a study of shared T cell receptors in the human thymus (dated by TCRdb to the early 2020s). Receptor amplification or capture employed the immunoSEQ multiplex PCR assay. This immuneACCESS table, as held by TCRdb, lists in-frame sequences with V and J called but not all clones. Of the missing ones, under half trace to an unresolved V gene in checked studies; the others have no known cause. This sample comprises 600,000 to 900,000 clones, 75% to 90% of them detected only once. The ten largest clonotypes hold 0.0095% to 0.011% of the sample. These data were likewise used in another study, on human thymus T cells.

Sequencing used thymocytes. These receptors were collected from a girl under three years old with a congenital heart defect. Donor details come from another sample of the same person, matched by shared clones.

V and J are TRBV4-1 and TRBJ1-1; the D gene is possibly TRBD1 (5 bases). Deletions cut 0 bases from V and 0 bases from J, with 8 bases between. The V gene's germline CDR1 is MGHRA and CDR2 YSYEKL. There are 15 residues in the CDR3. This CDR3 reads CASSQDTGLNTEAFF. The CDR3 nucleotides are TGCGCCAGCAGCCAAGATACAGGACTGAACACTGAAGCTTTCTTT.

DNA of the CDR3: TGTGCCAGCAGCGTCAGGGGTGGTGAGCAGTTCTTC. It is translated as CASSVRGGEQFF. V gene TRBV5-4 combines with J gene TRBJ2-1, with TRBD1 as a possible D gene (6 bases). The CDR3 has 12 amino acids. V lost 4 bases to trimming and J lost 9 bases, with 11 bases between them. The germline V gene has CDR1 SGHNT and CDR2 YYREEE (reference sequence). The full variable domain, with the rest looked up from reference TRBV5-4 and TRBJ2-1, is ETGVTQSPTHLIKTRGQQVTLRCSSQSGHNTVSWYQQALGQGPQFIFQYYREEENGRGNFPPRFSGLQFPNYSSELNVNALELDDSALYLCASSVRGGEQFFGPGTRLTVL.

In nucleotides, the CDR3 is TGTGCCAGCAGTATCAGGGACAGCCATTCACCCCTCCACTTT. Translating it yields CASSIRDSHSPLHF. The V call is TRBV6-5, the J call TRBJ1-6; 7 nucleotides match TRBD1. V trimming: 5 bases; J trimming: 8 bases; junction bases outside the gene matches: 6. The CDR3 totals 14 residues. Germline loops: CDR1 MNHEY, CDR2 SVGAGI.

This clone was seen once. The chain is built from TRBV19 and TRBJ1-3; D remains ambiguous. Deletions cut 8 bases from V and 0 bases from J, with 8 bases between. Per the germline V gene, CDR1 is LNHDA and CDR2 is SQIVND (reference sequence). This CDR3 is 13 amino acids long. The chain's CDR3 is CASAWSSGNTIYF. CDR3 nucleotide sequence: TGTGCCAGTGCTTGGAGCTCTGGAAACACCATATATTTT.

The chain combines TRBV5-1 with TRBJ1-3, with D tentatively TRBD1 (6 bases). The CDR3 runs 16 residues. V was shortened by 1 base and J by 0 bases, with 11 bases between the two germline ends. Germline V CDR1 and CDR2: SGHRS, YFSETQ. The CDR3 protein is CASSLTGPFSGNTIYF. CDR3 DNA sequence: TGCGCCAGCAGCTTGACAGGGCCCTTCTCTGGAAACACCATATATTTT.

This clone has just one count. V is TRBV19 and J is TRBJ1-2, with 9 nucleotides matching TRBD1. After removal of 7 bases from V and 0 bases from J, the junction contained 9 bases not matched to a gene. CDR1 LNHDA and CDR2 SQIVND come from the germline V gene (reference sequence). This CDR3 has 16 residues. This chain's CDR3 is CASTPGQGIPNYGYTF. The CDR3 DNA sequence: TGTGCCAGTACCCCGGGACAGGGCATCCCTAACTATGGCTACACCTTC.

V gene TRBV27 combines with J gene TRBJ2-6, with a possible D match to TRBD1 (5 bases). With 2 bases removed from V and 0 bases from J, the gap between germline ends came to 8 bases. The germline V gene encodes CDR1 MNHEY and CDR2 SMNVEV (reference sequence). The CDR3 runs 16 residues. CDR3 sequence: CASSLRQTSGANVLTF. The CDR3 DNA follows: TGTGCCAGCAGTTTAAGACAGACCTCTGGGGCCAACGTCCTGACTTTC.

The chain couples TRBV6-5 to TRBJ1-4; D call uncertain. Germline V lookup: CDR1 MNHEY, CDR2 SVGAGI. With 4 bases removed from V and 3 bases from J, the gap between germline ends came to 12 bases. This CDR3 is 15 amino acids long. The CDR3 protein is CASSSPGGANEKLFF. The CDR3 bases are TGTGCCAGCAGTTCCCCCGGAGGAGCTAATGAAAAACTGTTTTTT.

This chain uses TRBV7-2 with TRBJ1-1; D gene ambiguous. This CDR3 has 14 residues. CDR1 SGHTA and CDR2 FQGNSA come from the germline V gene. V lost 4 bases, J lost 3 bases, and 12 bases lay in between. CDR3 coding DNA: TGTGCCAGCAGCTCATCTCACTACCACACTGAAGCTTTCTTT. Translated, it gives CASSSSHYHTEAFF.

The rearrangement joins TRBV28 to TRBJ1-4; D not resolved. The CDR3 extends over 15 amino acids. Germline V CDR1 and CDR2: MDHEN, SYDVKM. The V gene lost 5 bases and the J gene lost 4 bases, with 14 bases spanning the gap. The CDR3 DNA is TGTGCCAGCAGTCCCCCGGGTGTGCTTAATGAAAAACTGTTTTTT. Encoded protein: CASSPPGVLNEKLFF.

Points on this clone: Other DNA sequences within the sample encode an identical CDR3. The genes are TRBV5-4 and TRBJ2-5; 10 bases are a match to TRBD1. The trim removed 4 bases at V and 2 bases at J, leaving 2 bases unmatched. Germline V gene data show CDR1 as SGHNT and CDR2 as YYREEE (reference sequence). This CDR3 comprises 14 residues. The CDR3 protein is CASSLGQGQETQYF. The DNA for the CDR3 is TGTGCCAGCAGCCTGGGACAGGGGCAAGAGACCCAGTACTTC.

This clone was seen just once. This chain connects TRBV4-3 to TRBJ2-5, with a possible D match to TRBD2 (7 bases). Germline-derived CDR1 and CDR2 are LGHNA and YSLEER. This CDR3 is built from 17 residues. Between the trimmed V and J ends, which lost 1 base and 5 bases, there was a span of 20 bases. CDR3 coding DNA: TGCGCCAGCAGCCAAGTAGTGGGGGGGGGCCTTGTGGAGACCCAGTACTTC. Protein product: CASSQVVGGGLVETQYF.

The chain employs TRBV5-8 and TRBJ1-2; 8 nucleotides match TRBD1. Germline V lookup: CDR1 SGHTS, CDR2 YDEGEE. CDR3 size: 16 residues. Losses at the gene ends were 4 bases for V and 7 bases for J; bases not matched to a gene: 15. CDR3 nucleotides: TGTGCCAGCAGCCCCGGGACAGGAACGGGGGTAGGTGGCTACACCTTC. Residues: CASSPGTGTGVGGYTF.

This chain joins TRBV27 and TRBJ2-7; 8 bases are a match to TRBD1. The CDR3 has 15 amino acids. J lost 3 bases, V lost 5 bases, and 9 bases had no gene match. In germline, CDR1 is MNHEY, CDR2 SMNVEV (reference sequence). The CDR3 nucleotides read TGTGCCAGCAGTCTGCGGGGACAGGCGAGCTACGAGCAGTACTTC. This codes for CASSLRGQASYEQYF.

The chain is built from TRBV6-5 and TRBJ2-7, with TRBD1 as a possible D gene (5 bases). V was shortened by 5 bases and J by 3 bases, with 17 bases between the two germline ends. Germline V gene data show CDR1 as MNHEY and CDR2 as SVGAGI. The CDR3 contains 15 residues. The CDR3 is CASSPRGRAIYEQYF. In DNA form, the CDR3 reads TGTGCCAGCAGTCCCCGCGGCAGGGCGATCTACGAGCAGTACTTC.

V usage is TRBV27 and J usage is TRBJ1-4; 7 nucleotides align to TRBD1. This CDR3 has 15 amino acids. Germline V gene sequence: CDR1 MNHEY, CDR2 SMNVEV (reference sequence). V was pared by 6 bases and J by 8 bases, with 12 bases of the junction left unmatched. The CDR3 region is CASSPVTTGPEKLFF. The CDR3 bases are TGTGCCAGCAGCCCGGTCACGACAGGGCCCGAAAAACTGTTTTTT.

The rearrangement joins TRBV5-1 to TRBJ1-1; 9 nucleotides match TRBD1. The V gene's germline CDR1 is SGHRS and CDR2 YFSETQ. J lost 0 bases, V lost 4 bases, and 10 bases had no gene match. The CDR3 sequence is 17 residues long. The CDR3 bases are TGCGCCAGCAGCCGAGGGACAGGGTATGGGATGAACACTGAAGCTTTCTTT. It codes for CASSRGTGYGMNTEAFF.

V is TRBV10-1 and J is TRBJ2-3; 8 bases match TRBD1. The CDR3 sequence is 16 residues long. Germline trimming cut 3 bases from V and 4 bases from J; bases unmatched to any gene: 9. CDR1 is WNHNN and CDR2 is SYGVQD in the germline V gene (reference sequence). Here the CDR3 DNA reads TGCGCCAGCAGTGATTGGACAGGGACGAGGGCAGATACGCAGTATTTT. Protein product: CASSDWTGTRADTQYF.

The chain employs TRBV28 and TRBJ2-7; the D gene is possibly TRBD2 (5 bases). Germline V CDR1 and CDR2: MDHEN, SYDVKM. The CDR3 is made up of 14 amino acids. V shed 5 bases and J shed 4 bases, with 15 bases lying between them. CDR3 coding DNA: TGTGCCAGCAGTAGAGGGTATCGGGTATACGAGCAGTACTTC. Translated: CASSRGYRVYEQYF.

This chain's CDR3 is CASSLRGLGETQYF. In DNA form, the CDR3 reads TGTGCCAGCAGCTTAAGGGGGTTGGGGGAGACCCAGTACTTC. This chain uses TRBV7-7 with TRBJ2-5; tentatively, D is TRBD1 (6 bases). The CDR3 contains 14 residues. CDR1 is SSHAT, CDR2 FNYEAQ, per germline (reference sequence). Trimming shortened V by 2 bases and J by 5 bases, and 12 bases separated the two germline ends.

V is TRBV6-1 and J is TRBJ1-3; D is uncertain. Germline V gene sequence: CDR1 MNHNS, CDR2 SASEGT. Trimming cost V 1 base and J 4 bases, with 11 bases left between them. The CDR3 extends over 15 amino acids. The DNA for the CDR3 is TGTGCCAGCAGTGAAGTCGGAGGGCTCGGAAACACCATATATTTT. Its protein product is CASSEVGGLGNTIYF.

The genes are TRBV4-1 and TRBJ2-5; 7 bases map to TRBD1. The CDR3 spans 16 residues. With 3 bases clipped from V and 3 bases from J, the junction kept 10 bases outside the gene matches. CDR1 is MGHRA, CDR2 YSYEKL, per germline. The CDR3 sequence: CASSQKPRDSEETQYF. The DNA for the CDR3 is TGCGCCAGCAGCCAGAAACCACGGGACAGCGAAGAGACCCAGTACTTC.